This TCR beta chain stems from a study of cytomegalovirus exposure and HLA in healthy donors. The length of the CDR3 is 14 residues. The V and J ends lost 5 bases and 13 bases, in that order; junction bases with no gene match: 8. Germline V gene data show CDR1 as GTSNPN and CDR2 as SVGIG (reference sequence). A multiplex PCR was run with 60 Vbeta primers and 13 Jbeta primers. In the source study's methods: A later analysis tallied roughly 77 million unique TCR beta chains, 9 million to 12 million of them shared. Clones were read by immunoSEQ multiplex PCR, and TCRdb kept only the in-frame ones, dropping some. V, J and clone size are those of that table, while D and trimming were read from the DNA. The sample has over 150,000 clones; 65% to 80% are singletons. The donors gave bone marrow, and they were healthy.

The clonotype was recovered from a man aged 35 to 55 in good health and CMV-seronegative. The sample comprised PBMCs. The chain joins TRBV30 to TRBJ2-1; 16 nucleotides line up with TRBD2. CDR3 coding DNA: TGTGCCTGGGCCGGGACTAGCGGGAGGGCCGCCCAGTTCTTC. It codes for CAWAGTSGRAAQFF.